The 31 T cell receptor beta chains below come from one sample, sequenced in a study of shared clonotypes between healthy human individuals. Repertoires were generated with immunoSEQ multiplex PCR, while TCRdb's copy carries only in-frame clones and drops some. The sample consists of some 240,000 clones, 65% of them appearing once. The sequenced material came from memory CD4+ T cells sorted from blood. Noted subset: CD45RA-negative fraction. These TCRs come from a man aged 25 to 45 in good health.

This chain links TRBV15 with TRBJ1-3, with D possibly being TRBD1 (6 bases). The CDR3 consists of 13 residues. Per germline, CDR1 LNHNV and CDR2 YYDKDF (reference sequence). V was clipped by 5 bases and J by 7 bases, with 12 bases between them. This chain's CDR3 is CATSPRRGNTIYF. As DNA, the CDR3 is TGTGCCACCAGCCCCCGTAGGGGGAACACCATATATTTT.

The chain recombines TRBV7-9 with TRBJ2-3, with 8 bases lining up with TRBD2. The ends lost 1 base at V and 3 bases at J; junction bases unmatched: 9. In germline, CDR1 is SEHNR, CDR2 FQNEAQ (reference sequence). The CDR3 runs to 17 residues. The CDR3: CASSLGGSGSFTDTQYF. CDR3 in DNA: TGTGCCAGCAGCTTAGGTGGGAGCGGGAGCTTTACAGATACGCAGTATTTT.

As concerns this clone: It may be a read error: a sequence one base away is much more abundant. CDR3 bases: TGTGCCAGCTTACCAAGCGTACAGGGGGCTTCCCATGGCTACACCTTC. Translating gives CASLPSVQGASHGYTF. The chain uses TRBV18 and TRBJ1-2; 9 positions match TRBD1. This CDR3 contains 16 residues. The germline V gene has CDR1 KGHSH and CDR2 LQKENI.

This clone was counted between two and nine times. The chain is built from TRBV27 and TRBJ2-7; D assignment may be TRBD1 or TRBD2 (5 bases each). The CDR3 loop spans 12 amino acids. The germline V and J ends were trimmed by 10 bases and 3 bases, with 13 bases remaining between them. Germline V gene data show CDR1 as MNHEY and CDR2 as SMNVEV (reference sequence). CDR3 bases: TGTGCCACCAAGCGAGGGGACTACGAGCAGTACTTC. It encodes CATKRGDYEQYF.

This chain uses TRBV5-1 with TRBJ1-4; D gene uncertain. V was clipped by 6 bases and J by 1 base, with 13 bases between them. The germline gives CDR1 SGHRS, CDR2 YFSETQ. The CDR3 has 15 residues. This CDR3 reads CASIPLPGTNEKLFF. DNA for the CDR3: TGCGCCAGCATCCCCCTTCCAGGAACTAATGAAAAACTGTTTTTT.

In DNA, the CDR3 is TGTGCCACCAACCGACGGGACCCCTCTGGAAACACCATATATTTT. It codes for CATNRRDPSGNTIYF. The J gene is TRBJ1-3, the V gene TRBV21-1. TRBV21-1 constitutes a pseudogene. The CDR3 contains 15 residues.

This clone was detected only a few times. The chain couples TRBV2 to TRBJ1-1; 8 bases fit TRBD1. Germline V gives CDR1 SNHLY, CDR2 FYNNEI. This CDR3 spans 15 amino acids. V lost 6 bases, J lost 1 base, and 7 bases stayed unmatched. CDR3 residues: CASSQGARGNTEAFF. CDR3 bases: TGTGCCAGCAGCCAGGGGGCGCGCGGGAACACTGAAGCTTTCTTT.

This clone was detected only a few times. The rearrangement links TRBV5-1 to TRBJ2-7, with D hard to call. Germline-derived CDR1 and CDR2 are SGHRS and YFSETQ. The CDR3 has 12 residues. Trimming left V 4 bases short and J 6 bases short, with 11 bases between. Here the CDR3 DNA reads TGCGCCAGCAGCAGGGCGGTCGGCGAGCAGTACTTC. Its protein product is CASSRAVGEQYF. Based on the CDR3 plus reference TRBV5-1 and TRBJ2-7, the full variable domain is KAGVTQTPRYLIKTRGQQVTLSCSPISGHRSVSWYQQTPGQGLQFLFEYFSETQRNKGNFPGRFSGRQFSNSRSEMNVSTLELGDSALYLCASSRAVGEQYFGPGTRLTVT.

This clone has just a few counts. The chain is built from TRBV5-4 and TRBJ2-3; 9 bases align to TRBD2. The germline V gene has CDR1 SGHNT and CDR2 YYREEE (reference sequence). The CDR3 covers 16 residues. V lost 1 base and J lost 3; bases outside the gene matches: 6. CDR3 bases: TGTGCCAGCAGCTTGTACCTAGCGGGACGGACAGATACGCAGTATTTT. Translating gives CASSLYLAGRTDTQYF. Drawing the rest from reference TRBV5-4 and TRBJ2-3, the complete variable domain is ETGVTQSPTHLIKTRGQQVTLRCSSQSGHNTVSWYQQALGQGPQFIFQYYREEENGRGNFPPRFSGLQFPNYSSELNVNALELDDSALYLCASSLYLAGRTDTQYFGPGTRLTVL.

Concerning this clone: A clone one base away is much larger, so this may be a read error. The chain has TRBV20-1 and TRBJ2-1; D unresolved. The V gene's germline CDR1 is DFQATT and CDR2 SNEGSKA (reference sequence). V lost 0 bases and J 8 bases, leaving 5 bases between the germline ends. The CDR3 is made up of 11 amino acids. CDR3 bases: TGCAGTGCTAGAGATGGATATGAGCAGTTCTTC. Translating it yields CSARDGYEQFF.

This clone has just a few counts. DNA for the CDR3: TGTGCCAGCCTAGCGGCTACCTACAATGAGCAGTTCTTC. It codes for CASLAATYNEQFF. The chain employs TRBV2 and TRBJ2-1, with TRBD2 matching over 7 bases. Germline CDR1 and CDR2: SNHLY and FYNNEI. V shed 8 bases, J shed 2 bases, and the junction held 3 bases outside the gene matches. CDR3 length: 13 residues.

The V and J genes are TRBV7-2 and TRBJ1-1, with D hard to call. This CDR3 spans 13 amino acids. V was shortened by 5 bases and J by 5 bases, with 12 bases between the two germline ends. CDR1 and CDR2 (germline): SGHTA, FQGNSA. The CDR3 loop reads CASSPSRGTEAFF. DNA for the CDR3: TGTGCCAGCAGCCCTTCCCGCGGGACTGAAGCTTTCTTT.

The V call is TRBV5-8, the J call TRBJ2-1; 7 bases are a match to TRBD1. V gave up 4 bases and J gave up 6 bases; unmatched junction bases: 4. The germline CDR1 and CDR2 sequences are SGHTS and YDEGEE. CDR3 length: 13 amino acids. The CDR3 DNA is TGTGCCAGCAGCCTAAGACAGGGCAATGAGCAGTTCTTC. Protein: CASSLRQGNEQFF.

This clone was counted a single time. This rearrangement joins TRBV11-2 to TRBJ2-7; TRBD1 aligns across 8 bases. The V gene end was trimmed by 1 base and the J gene end by 2 bases; junction bases not matched to a gene: 4. This CDR3 comprises 15 residues. Germline V CDR1 and CDR2: SGHAT, FQNNGV. The CDR3 is CASSLGTGNTYEQYF. The DNA of the CDR3 is TGTGCCAGCAGCTTAGGGACAGGGAATACCTACGAGCAGTACTTC.

The chain combines TRBV15 with TRBJ2-7; 9 nucleotides match TRBD2. Trimming took 0 bases from V and 3 from J; bases not matched to a gene: 9. From germline, CDR1 is LNHNV and CDR2 YYDKDF (reference sequence). The CDR3 length is 17 residues. In DNA, the CDR3 is TGTGCCACCAGCAGAGATAATAAGAGGACTAGCGTCTACGAGCAGTACTTC. Amino acids: CATSRDNKRTSVYEQYF.

The chain links TRBV7-2 to TRBJ2-1; D possibly corresponds to TRBD1 (6 bases). CDR1 SGHTA and CDR2 FQGNSA come from the germline V gene. This CDR3 contains 13 residues. V was shortened by 0 bases and J by 8 bases, with 8 bases between the two germline ends. The CDR3 sequence: CASSLARGYEQFF. DNA of the CDR3: TGTGCCAGCAGCTTAGCCAGGGGATATGAGCAGTTCTTC.

The chain recombines TRBV6-5 with TRBJ2-2; no clear D. Germline V CDR1 and CDR2: MNHEY, SVGAGI. This CDR3 region has 15 residues. The ends were cut back, 6 bases at V and 6 bases at J, with 17 bases in the middle. CDR3: CASRALSIGPGELFF. In DNA form, the CDR3 reads TGTGCCAGCAGAGCCCTCTCGATAGGCCCCGGGGAGCTGTTTTTT.

This clone was picked up many times. Distinct nucleotide sequences in the sample also encode this CDR3. The chain employs TRBV29-1 and TRBJ2-3; 10 bases align to TRBD2. The CDR3 contains 14 residues. Germline V gene lookup returns CDR1 SQVTM and CDR2 ANQGSEA. J lost 4 bases, V lost 4 bases, and 5 bases had no gene match. DNA of the CDR3: TGCAGCGTTGCTAGCGGGAGTCCGGCAGATACGCAGTATTTT. It yields the protein CSVASGSPADTQYF.

The table lists this clone with a count of one. The chain joins TRBV5-4 to TRBJ2-3; D might be TRBD1 (5 bases). The germline gives CDR1 SGHNT, CDR2 YYREEE (reference sequence). The V end was cut by 1 base, the J end by 4 bases, with 16 bases between. The CDR3 length is 16 residues. CDR3 DNA: TGTGCCAGCAGCTTGTGGGGCCGGACCGGGTCAGATACGCAGTATTTT. Its protein product is CASSLWGRTGSDTQYF. Full variable domain (rest looked up from reference TRBV5-4 and TRBJ2-3): ETGVTQSPTHLIKTRGQQVTLRCSSQSGHNTVSWYQQALGQGPQFIFQYYREEENGRGNFPPRFSGLQFPNYSSELNVNALELDDSALYLCASSLWGRTGSDTQYFGPGTRLTVL.

This clone showed up just once. The chain combines TRBV6-1 with TRBJ1-2, with 8 bases fitting TRBD1. The CDR3 covers 14 residues. Germline V lookup: CDR1 MNHNS, CDR2 SASEGT. Trimming took 6 bases from V and 4 from J; bases not matched to a gene: 7. The CDR3, as DNA: TGTGCCAGCAGCTCTCTGACAGGGGTCTATGGCTACACCTTC. This gives the protein CASSSLTGVYGYTF.

This sequence joins TRBV11-3 and TRBJ1-2; no reliable D call. In germline, CDR1 is SGHNT, CDR2 YENEEA. V was shortened by 2 bases and J by 4 bases, with 8 bases between the two germline ends. The length of the CDR3 is 13 residues. The CDR3: CASSLFEGYGYTF. CDR3 nucleotide sequence: TGTGCCAGCAGCTTATTTGAGGGCTATGGCTACACCTTC.

This sequence joins TRBV7-2 and TRBJ1-1; D possibly corresponds to TRBD1 (6 bases). The CDR3 is made up of 14 amino acids. The germline CDR1 and CDR2 sequences are SGHTA and FQGNSA. V gave up 6 bases and J gave up 6 bases, with 17 bases separating them. The CDR3 is CASRGMAGASEAFF. Written as DNA, the CDR3 is TGTGCCAGCAGGGGGATGGCAGGGGCATCTGAAGCTTTCTTT.

The chain couples TRBV2 to TRBJ2-3; TRBD2 matches 8 bases. Per the germline V gene, CDR1 is SNHLY and CDR2 is FYNNEI. There are 16 residues in the CDR3. With V trimmed by 6 bases and J by 4 bases, 12 bases remained unmatched. The CDR3 DNA sequence: TGTGCCAGCAGCTACACAGCGGGAGACTATGCAGATACGCAGTATTTT. Translated, it gives CASSYTAGDYADTQYF.

The chain uses TRBV11-3 and TRBJ2-1, with 9 bases identical to TRBD2. Germline assignment: CDR1 SGHNT and CDR2 YENEEA. This CDR3 has 14 amino acids. The V segment lost 5 bases and the J segment 9 bases; nucleotides outside the gene matches: 8. CDR3: CASSPRMREGEQFF. The DNA of the CDR3 is TGTGCCAGCAGCCCACGTATGCGGGAGGGTGAGCAGTTCTTC.

The V call is TRBV7-2, the J call TRBJ2-7, with D possibly TRBD1 on 6 matching bases. The CDR3 is made up of 15 amino acids. V lost 2 bases to trimming and J lost 1 base, with 12 bases between them. Germline-derived CDR1 and CDR2 are SGHTA and FQGNSA. Here the CDR3 reads CASSLSPGQSYEQYF. The DNA of the CDR3 is TGTGCCAGCAGCTTAAGTCCCGGACAGTCCTACGAGCAGTACTTC.

V is TRBV2 and J is TRBJ1-2; D gene uncertain. The CDR3 is 13 residues long. In germline, CDR1 is SNHLY, CDR2 FYNNEI. The V gene lost 8 bases and the J gene lost 8 bases, with 18 bases spanning the gap. Here the CDR3 DNA reads TGTGCCAGCCTCGGGGTAGGGCCTAAAGGCTACACCTTC. This gives the protein CASLGVGPKGYTF.

This clone was counted only a few times. The chain recombines TRBV19 with TRBJ2-6, with 10 bases lining up with TRBD2. This CDR3 region has 17 residues. After removal of 7 bases from V and 2 bases from J, the junction contained 8 bases not matched to a gene. The germline V gene has CDR1 LNHDA and CDR2 SQIVND (reference sequence). This CDR3 reads CASKASGSITGANVLTF. The CDR3 DNA follows: TGTGCCAGTAAAGCTAGCGGGAGCATAACTGGGGCCAACGTCCTGACTTTC.

This chain uses TRBV7-6 with TRBJ2-1, with TRBD1 matching over 10 bases. The trim removed 0 bases at V and 7 bases at J, leaving 6 bases unmatched. Germline CDR1 and CDR2: SGHVS and FNYEAQ. The CDR3 is 16 amino acids. Written as DNA, the CDR3 is TGTGCCAGCAGCTTAGCGCGGGGACAGGGGTCAAATGAGCAGTTCTTC. It is translated as CASSLARGQGSNEQFF.

The chain uses TRBV7-2 and TRBJ2-7; possible D gene TRBD1, 5 bases. The CDR3 sequence is 14 residues long. CDR1 SGHTA and CDR2 FQGNSA come from the germline V gene. V lost 2 bases and J 6 bases, leaving 14 bases between the germline ends. CDR3 loop: CASSLRGEGSEQYF. In nucleotides, the CDR3 is TGTGCCAGCAGCTTAAGGGGCGAAGGGTCCGAGCAGTACTTC.

J is TRBJ2-2 and V is TRBV13, with 10 nucleotides matching TRBD1. Germline trimming cut 4 bases from V and 4 bases from J; bases unmatched to any gene: 6. The germline CDR1 and CDR2 sequences are PRHDT and FYEKMQ (reference sequence). This CDR3 is 16 amino acids long. CDR3: CASSSTGGAGTGELFF. CDR3 coding DNA: TGTGCCAGCAGCTCGACAGGGGGCGCGGGCACCGGGGAGCTGTTTTTT. The full variable domain, in which reference TRBV13 and TRBJ2-2 provide the parts outside the CDR3, is AAGVIQSPRHLIKEKRETATLKCYPIPRHDTVYWYQQGPGQDPQFLISFYEKMQSDKGSIPDRFSAQQFSDYHSELNMSSLELGDSALYFCASSSTGGAGTGELFFGEGSRLTVL.

This clone has a count of ten or more. This chain joins TRBV28 and TRBJ1-5; D is unresolved. The germline V gene has CDR1 MDHEN and CDR2 SYDVKM. CDR3 length: 15 amino acids. V lost 6 bases, J lost 0 bases, and 12 bases lay in between. The CDR3 DNA reads as TGTGCCAGCAGCCGAGGTAGGAGTAGCAATCAGCCCCAGCATTTT. Its protein product is CASSRGRSSNQPQHF.